This T cell receptor beta chain was sequenced for a study of cytomegalovirus exposure and HLA in healthy donors. Study-level information: Tens of millions of unique TCRs from HLA-typed donors were held in an early release of data.

Germline-derived CDR1 and CDR2 are MNHNS and SASEGT. The V end lost 3 bases, the J end lost 0 bases, and 18 bases lay between the germline ends. This CDR3 has 18 amino acids. 60 Vbeta and 13 Jbeta primers were used in PCR. Libraries were prepared by immunoSEQ multiplex PCR; TCRdb keeps only in-frame clonotypes and omits some of them. The sample includes 180,000 or so clones, 76% of them seen just once. The J gene is TRBJ1-3, the V gene TRBV6-1, with D perhaps TRBD1 (6 bases). Material: PBMCs. This sequence originates from a young man in good health and CMV-seronegative. CDR3 region: CASSEFPGASSSGNTIYF. CDR3 nucleotide sequence: TGTGCCAGCAGTGAGTTCCCAGGGGCAAGTAGCTCTGGAAACACCATATATTTT.